This is a list of T cell receptor beta chains from one sample in a study of shared clonotypes between healthy human individuals. The assay was immunoSEQ multiplex PCR, and TCRdb's table has in-frame clones only and misses some. The top ten clones hold roughly 0.62% of a sample with 900,000 to 1,200,000 clones, about four fifths of them seen once. The specimen was memory CD4+ T cells from PBMCs. Every receptor here comes from a man between 18 and 29 years old in good health. Some clones in this sample may be carry-over from other donors' samples. The CDR3 runs from the conserved cysteine through the conserved F or W. A D gene is named only where the DNA matches it firmly. Where a row states a size, it is once, few, many or the class of an expanded clone; other rows omit it.

TRBJ1-5	-	-	TRBV6-5	CASSPGWPGQPQHF	TGTGCCAGCAGTCCAGGGTGGCCAGGCCAGCCCCAGCATTTT
TRBJ1-6	-	-	TRBV6-1	CASSEGRGSPLHF	TGTGCCAGCAGTGAAGGCAGGGGTTCACCCCTCCACTTT
TRBJ1-4	-	-	TRBV4-2	CASSQDSEGYEKLFF	TGTGCCAGCAGCCAAGATTCGGAGGGTTACGAAAAACTGTTTTTT
TRBJ2-7	few	-	TRBV4-1	CASSLQGGPYEQYF	TGCGCCAGCAGCCTCCAGGGGGGGCCCTACGAGCAGTACTTC
TRBJ2-1	-	TRBD1	TRBV7-2	CASSLRDSSYNEQFF	TGTGCCAGCAGCTTAAGGGACAGTTCCTACAATGAGCAGTTCTTC
TRBJ2-7	few	TRBD2	TRBV28	CASSPASGRDGEQYF	TGTGCCAGCAGTCCCGCTAGCGGGAGGGACGGAGAGCAGTACTTC
TRBJ1-2	-	TRBD1	TRBV6-5	CASRGQGANIGYTF	TGTGCCAGCAGGGGGCAGGGGGCGAATATTGGCTACACCTTC
TRBJ1-1	-	-	TRBV7-9	CASRSTGNTEAFF	TGTGCCAGCAGGAGCACAGGGAACACTGAAGCTTTCTTT
TRBJ2-7	-	TRBD2	TRBV18	CASSPMGGNSYEQYF	TGTGCCAGCTCACCCATGGGGGGGAATTCCTACGAGCAGTACTTC
TRBJ2-6	few	-	TRBV5-1	CASSLVGFSGANVLTF	TGCGCCAGCAGCTTGGTGGGGTTCTCTGGGGCCAACGTCCTGACTTTC
TRBJ1-2	-	TRBD1	TRBV7-9	CASSAGTGEESYTF	TGTGCCAGCAGCGCAGGGACAGGGGAGGAAAGCTACACCTTC
TRBJ1-2	-	-	TRBV2	CASSVAREGYTF	TGTGCCAGCAGTGTAGCCCGGGAGGGCTACACCTTC
TRBJ2-7	-	-	TRBV5-6	CASSSGQRSYEQYF	TGTGCCAGCAGCTCAGGACAGCGCTCCTACGAGCAGTACTTC
TRBJ1-2	-	-	TRBV5-1	CASSSLVGTTDSRGYTF	TGCGCCAGCAGCTCGTTGGTCGGCACTACAGATTCAAGGGGCTACACCTTC
TRBJ2-7	-	-	TRBV5-4	CASSNGQGGNYEQYF	TGTGCCAGCAGCAACGGACAGGGAGGGAACTACGAGCAGTACTTC
TRBJ1-1	-	-	TRBV6-1	CASSGSGGSLDTEAFF	TGTGCCAGCAGTGGTTCGGGCGGGAGTCTGGACACTGAAGCTTTCTTT
TRBJ2-1	-	TRBD2	TRBV27	CASSLFRTSWHEQFF	TGTGCCAGCAGTTTATTCAGGACTAGCTGGCATGAGCAGTTCTTC
TRBJ2-1	-	-	TRBV9	CASTPPGRHNEQFF	TGTGCCAGCACCCCCCCCGGACGGCACAATGAGCAGTTCTTC
TRBJ1-2	-	TRBD1	TRBV6-5	CASRGDRGSIYGYTF	TGTGCCAGCAGGGGGGACAGGGGAAGTATCTATGGCTACACCTTC
TRBJ1-5	-	-	TRBV11-2	CASRAGDEVGQPQHF	TGTGCCAGCAGGGCGGGGGACGAGGTCGGTCAGCCCCAGCATTTT
TRBJ1-1	-	-	TRBV5-1	CASSLAQMNTEAFF	TGCGCCAGCAGCTTGGCCCAGATGAACACTGAAGCTTTCTTT
TRBJ1-3	-	-	TRBV7-2	CASSLSSGNTIYF	TGTGCCAGCAGCTTATCTTCTGGAAACACCATATATTTT
TRBJ2-4	few	TRBD2	TRBV5-1	CASSPGLAGEIIQYF	TGCGCCAGCAGCCCTGGACTAGCGGGCGAGATCATTCAGTACTTC
TRBJ2-2	once	TRBD2	TRBV7-9	CASSRGRAGTGELFF	TGTGCCAGCAGCCGCGGGAGGGCCGGCACCGGGGAGCTGTTTTTT
TRBJ1-4	-	-	TRBV5-1	CASSIWGPGEKPFF	TGCGCCAGCAGCATTTGGGGCCCCGGTGAAAAACCGTTTTTT
TRBJ2-7	-	TRBD2	TRBV5-1	CASSYSPAGGPYEQYF	TGCGCCAGCAGCTACTCGCCAGCGGGAGGGCCCTACGAGCAGTACTTC
TRBJ2-5	-	-	TRBV18	CASSPIFIGDLLQETQYF	TGTGCCAGCTCACCAATTTTTATCGGGGACCTTCTACAAGAGACCCAGTACTTC
TRBJ2-7	-	TRBD2	TRBV5-6	CASSFSGRAYEQYF	TGTGCCAGCAGCTTTTCTGGGAGGGCCTACGAGCAGTACTTC
TRBJ1-3	few	-	TRBV5-1	CASSSGSQSGNTIYF	TGCGCCAGCAGTTCGGGCAGCCAGTCTGGAAACACCATATATTTT
TRBJ2-7	-	TRBD2	TRBV28	CASTPGGTTSYEQYF	TGTGCCAGCACGCCGGGGGGGACCACCTCCTACGAGCAGTACTTC
TRBJ1-5	-	-	TRBV2	CASSETYMNQPQHF	TGTGCCAGCAGTGAGACCTACATGAATCAGCCCCAGCATTTT
TRBJ1-2	-	-	TRBV7-9	CASSLGARESGTF	TGTGCCAGCAGCTTAGGGGCCAGGGAAAGCGGCACCTTC
TRBJ2-7	once	TRBD2	TRBV6-1	CASSVLAGGLQHEQYF	TGTGCCAGCAGTGTACTAGCGGGAGGTCTCCAACACGAGCAGTACTTC
TRBJ2-5	few	TRBD1	TRBV15	CATSWGQGGETQYF	TGTGCCACCAGCTGGGGACAGGGCGGGGAGACCCAGTACTTC
TRBJ2-2	-	TRBD1	TRBV10-2	CASRETGWGGELFF	TGCGCCAGCCGAGAGACAGGGTGGGGCGGGGAGCTGTTTTTT
TRBJ1-2	once	TRBD1	TRBV25-1	CASSDLQGAGYTF	TGTGCCAGCAGTGACTTACAGGGGGCTGGCTACACCTTC
TRBJ1-5	-	-	TRBV19	CASSSGGVGNQPQHF	TGTGCCAGTAGTAGCGGGGGTGTGGGCAATCAGCCCCAGCATTTT
TRBJ1-5	-	-	TRBV19	CASSNPGRVEAQHF	TGTGCCAGTAGCAATCCGGGAAGGGTGGAGGCCCAGCATTTT
TRBJ2-3	-	-	TRBV6-1	CASSEYGRTDTQYF	TGTGCCAGCAGTGAATACGGCCGCACAGATACGCAGTATTTT
TRBJ2-1	-	TRBD2	TRBV11-3	CASSRLAGGPYEQFF	TGTGCCAGCAGCCGACTAGCGGGAGGGCCCTATGAGCAGTTCTTC
TRBJ2-1	-	TRBD2	TRBV7-9	CASSLQLAGSPDEQFF	TGTGCCAGCAGCTTACAACTAGCGGGATCCCCCGATGAGCAGTTCTTC
TRBJ2-7	-	TRBD2	TRBV15	CATSRVPSGTLGSYEQYF	TGTGCCACCAGCAGAGTTCCTAGCGGGACACTGGGCTCCTACGAGCAGTACTTC
TRBJ2-7	-	-	TRBV14	CASSSGFTGRQYF	TGTGCCAGCAGCTCTGGTTTTACCGGGCGGCAGTACTTC
TRBJ1-4	-	-	TRBV2	CASSGPGTGEEKLFF	TGTGCCAGCAGTGGACCCGGGACCGGCGAGGAAAAACTGTTTTTT
TRBJ1-5	-	TRBD1	TRBV7-2	CASSSRGGPQPQHF	TGTGCCAGCTCCTCCAGGGGGGGGCCTCAGCCCCAGCATTTT
TRBJ2-3	-	-	TRBV6-6	CASIAQGLLTDTQYF	TGTGCCAGCATCGCCCAGGGACTCCTCACAGATACGCAGTATTTT
TRBJ2-5	-	-	TRBV4-1	CASSPPDRRETQYF	TGCGCCAGCAGCCCTCCTGACAGGCGAGAGACCCAGTACTTC